The 24 T cell receptor beta chains in this list originate from one sample, sequenced in a study of beta chain features in type 1 diabetes. For these TCRs, the target antigens are not known. The investigators reverse transcribed all of the isolated RNA, so they sequenced expressed TCRB transcripts. The protocol was immunoSEQ multiplex PCR, while the TCRdb copy is restricted to in-frame clones and leaves out a portion. The table lists a few hundred thousand clones, approximately 15% of them singletons. General study results and limits: Moderately but significantly shorter TCRB CDR3s were found in Type 1 diabetes patients in all four CD4+ subsets.

The sequenced sample consisted of naive CD4+ T cells from blood. These receptor sequences come from a man in his thirties or forties with type 1 diabetes.

This clone showed up just a few times. In DNA form, the CDR3 reads TGTGCCAGCAGTGAAATGGGGACAGGGCAAACTAACTATGGCTACACCTTC. Its translation is CASSEMGTGQTNYGYTF. The rearrangement uses TRBV2 and TRBJ1-2; 9 positions match TRBD1. This CDR3 comprises 17 residues. Germline loops: CDR1 SNHLY, CDR2 FYNNEI. V was pared by 2 bases and J by 0 bases, with 7 bases of the junction left unmatched.

The chain has TRBV4-1 and TRBJ2-6; TRBD1 matches 7 bases. The CDR3 covers 21 residues. V was clipped by 0 bases and J by 0 bases; unmatched bases: 14. Germline-derived CDR1 and CDR2 are MGHRA and YSYEKL. In DNA, the CDR3 is TGCGCCAGCAGCCAAGATTGGGGGATGACAGGGCTTCGCTCTGGGGCCAACGTCCTGACTTTC. This codes for CASSQDWGMTGLRSGANVLTF.

The rearrangement uses TRBV11-2 and TRBJ2-1; 9 bases match TRBD2. Germline V gives CDR1 SGHAT, CDR2 FQNNGV. Germline trimming cut 0 bases from V and 14 bases from J; bases unmatched to any gene: 8. CDR3 length: 14 amino acids. CDR3 nucleotide sequence: TGTGCCAGCAGCTTAGATGGTATAGCGGGAGTTGAGTTCTTC. Translating gives CASSLDGIAGVEFF. Drawing the rest from reference TRBV11-2 and TRBJ2-1, the complete variable domain is EAGVAQSPRYKIIEKRQSVAFWCNPISGHATLYWYQQILGQGPKLLIQFQNNGVVDDSQLPKDRFSAERLKGVDSTLKIQPAKLEDSAVYLCASSLDGIAGVEFFGPGTRLTVL.

The chain carries TRBV5-1 and TRBJ2-4; D unclear. The CDR3 runs to 13 residues. V was clipped by 0 bases and J by 12 bases, with 13 bases between them. Germline CDR1 SGHRS, CDR2 YFSETQ. The CDR3 loop reads CASSLENRDTQYF. The CDR3 DNA reads as TGCGCCAGCAGCTTGGAAAATCGAGACACTCAGTACTTC. The whole variable domain, filled in from reference TRBV5-1 and TRBJ2-4, reads KAGVTQTPRYLIKTRGQQVTLSCSPISGHRSVSWYQQTPGQGLQFLFEYFSETQRNKGNFPGRFSGRQFSNSRSEMNVSTLELGDSALYLCASSLENRDTQYFGAGTRLSVL.

This chain connects TRBV6-6 to TRBJ2-3; TRBD2 matches at 10 bases. The germline V gene encodes CDR1 MNHNY and CDR2 SVGAGI (reference sequence). This CDR3 has 16 residues. Trimming cost V 2 bases and J 2 bases; bases outside gene matches: 4. CDR3 residues: CASSYPLAGVTDTQYF. In DNA, the CDR3 is TGTGCCAGCAGTTACCCGCTAGCGGGGGTCACAGATACGCAGTATTTT.

V gene TRBV5-1 combines with J gene TRBJ2-3; 9 bases are a match to TRBD1. The germline CDR1 and CDR2 sequences are SGHRS and YFSETQ. After removal of 2 bases from V and 4 bases from J, the junction contained 5 bases not matched to a gene. CDR3 length: 15 residues. The CDR3 spells CASSFGTGPPDTQYF. CDR3 nucleotides: TGCGCCAGCAGCTTCGGGACAGGGCCCCCAGATACGCAGTATTTT.

The rearrangement links TRBV19 to TRBJ1-1; TRBD1 aligns across 7 bases. The CDR3 loop spans 15 amino acids. Germline CDR1 LNHDA, CDR2 SQIVND (reference sequence). V lost 4 bases, J lost 0 bases, and 5 bases stayed unmatched. The CDR3 DNA reads TGTGCCAGTAGTACCGGGACAGCGATGAACACTGAAGCTTTCTTT. Amino acids: CASSTGTAMNTEAFF.

This clone was seen a handful of times. V gene TRBV5-1 combines with J gene TRBJ2-5; TRBD1 matches 9 bases. Germline trimming cut 3 bases from V and 3 bases from J; bases unmatched to any gene: 3. Germline lookup yields CDR1 SGHRS and CDR2 YFSETQ. This CDR3 comprises 14 residues. CDR3 sequence: CASSSWDREETQYF. CDR3 sequence (DNA): TGCGCCAGCAGCTCATGGGACAGGGAAGAGACCCAGTACTTC.

There are a few counts of this clone. The chain couples TRBV5-1 to TRBJ2-7; D ambiguous. This CDR3 spans 14 amino acids. Per germline, CDR1 SGHRS and CDR2 YFSETQ. Trimming removed 0 bases from V and 2 bases from J, with 9 bases in between. The CDR3 loop reads CASSLDSLTYEQYF. The CDR3 DNA reads as TGCGCCAGCAGCTTGGATTCGTTAACCTACGAGCAGTACTTC.

The J gene is TRBJ2-2, the V gene TRBV9, with a weak D call TRBD1 (5 bases). V gave up 0 bases and J gave up 0 bases, with 6 bases separating them. CDR3 length: 15 residues. Germline V lookup: CDR1 SGDLS, CDR2 YYNGEE. The DNA of the CDR3 is TGTGCCAGCAGCGTAGCACAGGCGAACACCGGGGAGCTGTTTTTT. This encodes CASSVAQANTGELFF.

This clone came up a few times. The chain has TRBV6-5 and TRBJ2-1; 8 nucleotides align to TRBD2. V lost 4 bases, J lost 4 bases, and 9 bases stayed unmatched. Germline V lookup: CDR1 MNHEY, CDR2 SVGAGI. The CDR3 length is 16 residues. CDR3 sequence: CASSSSSGHRYNEQFF. Here the CDR3 DNA reads TGTGCCAGCAGTTCATCTAGCGGGCATAGGTACAATGAGCAGTTCTTC.

The rearrangement links TRBV28 to TRBJ2-5; maybe TRBD1 (6 bases). This CDR3 is built from 14 residues. CDR1 is MDHEN, CDR2 SYDVKM, per germline. V gave up 5 bases and J gave up 5 bases, with 15 bases separating them. The CDR3 loop is CASSPGQIRETQYF. The CDR3 bases are TGTGCCAGCAGTCCCGGACAGATCCGGGAGACCCAGTACTTC.

V usage is TRBV6-1 and J usage is TRBJ2-1; 7 bases fit TRBD1. Germline assignment: CDR1 MNHNS and CDR2 SASEGT. V trimming: 6 bases; J trimming: 4 bases; junction bases outside the gene matches: 6. The CDR3 has 14 residues. The DNA for the CDR3 is TGTGCCAGCAGAACCCCGGACAGGTACAATGAGCAGTTCTTC. Translating gives CASRTPDRYNEQFF.

The gene calls are TRBV7-8 and TRBJ1-2, with D tentatively TRBD1 (5 bases). The CDR3 contains 11 residues. V gave up 8 bases and J gave up 9 bases, with 13 bases separating them. Germline V lookup: CDR1 SGHVS, CDR2 FQNEAQ. The CDR3 region is CASGVGVSYTF. DNA for the CDR3: TGTGCCAGCGGGGTAGGGGTCAGCTACACCTTC.

The chain carries TRBV10-3 and TRBJ2-7; 9 bases match TRBD1. CDR3 length equals 13 residues. CDR1 is ENHRY and CDR2 is SYGVKD in the germline V gene. V was pared by 7 bases and J by 4 bases, with 5 bases of the junction left unmatched. Written as DNA, the CDR3 is TGTGCCATCATGACAGGGGGAAAATACGAGCAGTACTTC. Amino acids: CAIMTGGKYEQYF.

The DNA of the CDR3 is TGTGCCAGCAGTTACGGACAGGCAGCCGACACTGAAGCTTTCTTT. It yields the protein CASSYGQAADTEAFF. The chain couples TRBV6-5 to TRBJ1-1; 7 bases are a match to TRBD1. V shed 2 bases and J 3 bases; nucleotides not matched to a gene: 6. CDR1 and CDR2 (germline): MNHEY, SVGAGI. The CDR3 covers 15 residues.

The chain joins TRBV5-5 to TRBJ2-7; TRBD1 matches at 7 bases. The CDR3 extends over 15 amino acids. The V gene end was trimmed by 0 bases and the J gene end by 5 bases; junction bases not matched to a gene: 8. Germline CDR1 and CDR2: SGHKS and YYEKEE (reference sequence). CDR3 residues: CASSLEDRARNEQYF. CDR3 bases: TGTGCCAGCAGCTTGGAAGACAGGGCGAGGAACGAGCAGTACTTC.

This clone was seen a few times. The genes are TRBV6-6 and TRBJ2-7; possible D gene TRBD1, 8 bases. CDR3 length: 15 residues. Trimming removed 2 bases from V and 6 bases from J, with 17 bases in between. Germline V gene lookup returns CDR1 MNHNY and CDR2 SVGAGI (reference sequence). The CDR3: CASSYPQGGTGEQYF. The CDR3 bases are TGTGCCAGCAGTTACCCACAGGGAGGGACAGGCGAGCAGTACTTC.

The chain recombines TRBV7-9 with TRBJ1-3; D possibly corresponds to TRBD1 (5 bases). The CDR3 contains 16 residues. V was pared by 6 bases and J by 1 base, with 16 bases between. Germline V gene lookup returns CDR1 SEHNR and CDR2 FQNEAQ (reference sequence). Written as DNA, the CDR3 is TGTGCCAGCAGTTCCCAGGGTGCGCTATCTGGAAACACCATATATTTT. This sequence encodes CASSSQGALSGNTIYF. Full variable domain (remainder filled in from reference TRBV7-9 and TRBJ1-3): DTGVSQNPRHKITKRGQNVTFRCDPISEHNRLYWYRQTLGQGPEFLTYFQNEAQLEKSRLLSDRFSAERPKGSFSTLEIQRTEQGDSAMYLCASSSQGALSGNTIYFGEGSWLTVV.

The chain carries TRBV4-1 and TRBJ2-7; 11 nucleotides match TRBD2. The trim removed 3 bases at V and 2 bases at J, leaving 9 bases unmatched. The CDR3 contains 17 residues. In germline, CDR1 is MGHRA, CDR2 YSYEKL. The CDR3 nucleotides are TGCGCCAGCAGCCAGGCGGGACTAGCGGAGCCTCCCTACGAGCAGTACTTC. It is translated as CASSQAGLAEPPYEQYF.

This clone was detected a few times. The rearrangement joins TRBV29-1 to TRBJ2-3; the match to TRBD1 covers 8 bases. The CDR3 covers 17 residues. Losses at the gene ends were 0 bases for V and 2 bases for J; bases not matched to a gene: 10. Germline loops: CDR1 SQVTM, CDR2 ANQGSEA. The CDR3 DNA reads as TGCAGCGTTGAAGACGCACCGGGGACAGGAGACACAGATACGCAGTATTTT. It specifies CSVEDAPGTGDTDTQYF.

This sequence joins TRBV19 and TRBJ2-7, with TRBD1 identical over 9 bases. CDR1 is LNHDA, CDR2 SQIVND, per germline (reference sequence). Trimming took 7 bases from V and 2 from J; bases not matched to a gene: 6. CDR3 length equals 14 residues. The CDR3 nucleotides are TGTGCCAGTAATCCCGGACAGGGGACCTACGAGCAGTACTTC. Translating gives CASNPGQGTYEQYF.

In this sample, this clone turned up a few times. The J gene is TRBJ2-2, the V gene TRBV5-4; a possible D gene is TRBD2 (6 bases). Germline loops: CDR1 SGHNT, CDR2 YYREEE (reference sequence). The germline V and J ends were trimmed by 0 bases and 5 bases, with 11 bases remaining between them. The CDR3 is made up of 15 amino acids. CDR3 nucleotide sequence: TGTGCCAGCAGCTTGGAACTAGCACTGACCGGGGAGCTGTTTTTT. It is translated as CASSLELALTGELFF. The full variable domain, rest sourced from reference TRBV5-4 and TRBJ2-2, is ETGVTQSPTHLIKTRGQQVTLRCSSQSGHNTVSWYQQALGQGPQFIFQYYREEENGRGNFPPRFSGLQFPNYSSELNVNALELDDSALYLCASSLELALTGELFFGEGSRLTVL.

The sample holds a few counts of this clone. The chain employs TRBV30 and TRBJ2-7; a weak D match, TRBD1 (5 bases). Trimming shortened V by 2 bases and J by 7 bases, and 15 bases separated the two germline ends. Germline CDR1 and CDR2: GTSNPN and SVGIG (reference sequence). The CDR3 runs 13 residues. The CDR3 reads CAWSPRRQTEQYF. CDR3 sequence (DNA): TGTGCCTGGAGTCCAAGACGACAGACGGAGCAGTACTTC.